This T cell receptor (beta chain) was sequenced in a study of blood T cell repertoires in COVID-19. For the study at large: T cells, B-cell-depleted T cells, or PBMCs provided the cDNA or gDNA that served as material.

V lost 1 base and J 0 bases, leaving 9 bases between the germline ends. This CDR3 contains 15 residues. Looked up from germline, CDR1 is SEHNR and CDR2 is FQNEAQ (reference sequence). This clone has a count of ten or more. Clinical histories supplied by participants themselves formed the basis of cohort assignment. What the recovered Cohort 3 donors had was two negative PCRs, clearance, or symptom resolution. Clones were sequenced by immunoSEQ multiplex PCR, and TCRdb holds only the in-frame ones, with some missing. The table includes about 300,000 clones, about nine tenths detected once. Source material: PBMCs or T cells enriched from blood (not recorded which). The sequence was obtained from a man between 60 and 75 years old who had recovered from COVID-19. The genes are TRBV7-9 and TRBJ1-1, with D uncertain. The CDR3 spells CASSLVGSMNTEAFF. The CDR3 DNA reads TGTGCCAGCAGCTTAGTTGGCTCCATGAACACTGAAGCTTTCTTT.